What follows are 21 T cell receptor beta chains derived from one specimen sequenced in a study of early T cells in non-severe SARS-CoV-2 infection. TCRdb reprocessed the 5' RACE reads via MiXCR and lists one record per CDR3 protein. Of around 19,000 distinct CDR3 sequences in the sample, around 5% were seen once. The specimen sequenced was whole blood. The receptors were gathered from an adult who was a healthcare worker with PCR-confirmed SARS-CoV-2 infection or an uninfected control (not recorded which).

This clonotype was recorded many times. The gene calls are TRBV19 and TRBJ2-3; D is perhaps TRBD2 (6 bases). The CDR3 consists of 13 residues. Germline CDR1 reads LNHDA; CDR2 reads SQIVND (reference sequence). CDR3 DNA: TGTGCGATAGCGGCGAGCGGCACAGATACGCAGTATTTT. It encodes CAIAASGTDTQYF. The entire variable domain, with the rest obtained from reference TRBV19 and TRBJ2-3, is as follows: DGGITQSPKYLFRKEGQNVTLSCEQNLNHDAMYWYRQDPGQGLRLIYYSQIVNDFQKGDIAEGYSVSREKKESFPLTVTSAQKNPTAFYLCAIAASGTDTQYFGPGTRLTVL.

This clonotype occurred many times. CDR3 sequence (DNA): TGCGCCAGCAGCTCGCCTAGCGGGGGGCCAAGCACAGATACGCAGTATTTT. Protein: CASSSPSGGPSTDTQYF. The chain couples TRBV5-1 to TRBJ2-3, with 11 bases lining up with TRBD2. The CDR3 length is 17 residues. V trimming: 3 bases; J trimming: 0 bases; junction bases outside the gene matches: 6. The germline CDR1 and CDR2 sequences are SGHRS and YFSETQ.

This clonotype has ten or more counts. The chain links TRBV13 to TRBJ1-2; D remains ambiguous. The CDR3 length is 16 residues. Deletions cut 5 bases from V and 8 bases from J, with 24 bases between. Germline CDR1 is PRHDT and CDR2 is FYEKMQ (reference sequence). The CDR3 spells CASSPRPGRVRKGYTF. CDR3 in DNA: TGTGCCAGCAGCCCCCGACCGGGGAGGGTGAGGAAGGGCTACACCTTC.

The chain employs TRBV11-2 and TRBJ2-1; D unresolved. V gave up 1 base and J gave up 0 bases, with 4 bases separating them. This CDR3 is 14 amino acids long. CDR1 SGHAT and CDR2 FQNNGV come from the germline V gene. The DNA of the CDR3 is TGTGCCAGCAGCTTAGGCAGCTCCTACAATGAGCAGTTCTTC. This translates into CASSLGSSYNEQFF.

This clonotype was found many times. The CDR3, as DNA: TGCAGTGCTAGGAGGGGACAGGGGTTGTACAATGAGCAGTTCTTC. Translating gives CSARRGQGLYNEQFF. The V gene is TRBV20-1, the J gene TRBJ2-1; TRBD1 aligns across 10 bases. The J segment lost 4 bases and the V segment lost 3 bases, leaving 6 bases of the junction unmatched. Germline V gene sequence: CDR1 DFQATT, CDR2 SNEGSKA (reference sequence). The CDR3 spans 15 residues.

This clonotype was found many times. The chain employs TRBV20-1 and TRBJ2-1; D unclear. CDR3 length: 10 residues. Trimming removed 5 bases from V and 7 bases from J, with 6 bases in between. Germline values: CDR1 DFQATT, CDR2 SNEGSKA (reference sequence). CDR3: CSALRNEQFF. The CDR3, as DNA: TGCAGTGCTCTCCGTAATGAGCAGTTCTTC.

This clonotype appeared many times. This chain uses TRBV2 with TRBJ2-1, with D maybe TRBD2 (6 bases). Between the trimmed V and J ends, which lost 5 bases and 4 bases, there was a span of 15 bases. Germline V gives CDR1 SNHLY, CDR2 FYNNEI. This CDR3 contains 15 residues. The CDR3 loop is CASSLGTSVYNEQFF. For the CDR3, the DNA is TGTGCCAGCAGTTTAGGGACTTCGGTTTACAATGAGCAGTTCTTC.

The table lists this clonotype with many counts. The CDR3 protein is CASILPIPRGVNSPLHF. As DNA, the CDR3 is TGTGCCAGCATCCTTCCCATACCAAGGGGAGTGAATTCACCCCTCCACTTT. The chain joins TRBV5-4 to TRBJ1-6, with a possible D match to TRBD1 (5 bases). CDR1 and CDR2 (germline): SGHNT, YYREEE (reference sequence). Trimming stripped 6 bases from V and 7 bases from J, with 23 bases between. The CDR3 consists of 17 residues.

V is TRBV19 and J is TRBJ2-6; 7 bases align to TRBD1. Germline assignment: CDR1 LNHDA and CDR2 SQIVND (reference sequence). The V and J ends lost 5 bases and 4 bases, in that order; junction bases with no gene match: 8. This CDR3 is built from 16 residues. The CDR3 sequence is CASSSATGTGANVLTF. The CDR3 DNA follows: TGTGCCAGTAGTTCCGCGACAGGGACCGGGGCCAACGTCCTGACTTTC. The full variable domain, its missing parts supplied by reference TRBV19 and TRBJ2-6, is DGGITQSPKYLFRKEGQNVTLSCEQNLNHDAMYWYRQDPGQGLRLIYYSQIVNDFQKGDIAEGYSVSREKKESFPLTVTSAQKNPTAFYLCASSSATGTGANVLTFGAGSRLTVL.

This clonotype is deemed medium-sized. V is TRBV2 and J is TRBJ2-2; 9 bases line up with TRBD1. The germline gives CDR1 SNHLY, CDR2 FYNNEI. The CDR3 sequence is 17 residues long. The V and J ends lost 7 bases and 6 bases, in that order; junction bases with no gene match: 15. CDR3: CASIPLRDRVSSGELFF. As DNA, the CDR3 is TGTGCCAGCATTCCACTCCGGGACAGGGTGTCCTCCGGGGAGCTGTTTTTT.

J is TRBJ2-3 and V is TRBV28; 9 bases are shared with TRBD1. CDR1 is MDHEN, CDR2 SYDVKM, per germline. The CDR3 runs 15 residues. The V and J ends lost 4 bases and 1 base, in that order; junction bases with no gene match: 3. CDR3 residues: CASSSWTGGTDTQYF. Here the CDR3 DNA reads TGTGCCAGCAGTTCTTGGACAGGGGGCACAGATACGCAGTATTTT.

This clonotype was seen ten or more times. Written as DNA, the CDR3 is TGTGCCAGCAGCTTACACGGGACCAACAATGAGCAGTTCTTC. Translating it yields CASSLHGTNNEQFF. This rearrangement joins TRBV7-3 to TRBJ2-1, with D perhaps TRBD1 or TRBD2 (5 bases each). V was pared by 2 bases and J by 5 bases, with 10 bases between. This CDR3 has 14 amino acids. From germline, CDR1 is SGHTA and CDR2 FQGTGA.

Sample share makes this clonotype medium-sized (0.01 to 0.1%). The rearrangement links TRBV9 to TRBJ1-1; D not certain. The V end lost 0 bases, the J end lost 2 bases, and 8 bases lay between the germline ends. The CDR3 runs to 14 residues. Germline assignment: CDR1 SGDLS and CDR2 YYNGEE. The CDR3 sequence is CASSVGSDNTEAFF. The CDR3 DNA sequence: TGTGCCAGCAGCGTAGGATCGGATAACACTGAAGCTTTCTTT.

This clonotype has a count of ten or more. This chain links TRBV7-2 with TRBJ1-2, with 9 bases identical to TRBD1. The CDR3 runs to 14 residues. Unmatched junction bases numbered 3, after V lost 5 bases and J lost 2 bases. The germline gives CDR1 SGHTA, CDR2 FQGNSA. The CDR3 region has the DNA TGTGCCAGCAGCCCGGACAGGGGAAACTATGGCTACACCTTC. This translates into CASSPDRGNYGYTF.

As DNA, the CDR3 is TGTGCCAGCAGTGACCACCGGTATAGCAATCAGCCCCAGCATTTT. Its translation: CASSDHRYSNQPQHF. The chain links TRBV25-1 to TRBJ1-5, with D hard to call. V was cut by 3 bases and J by 0 bases, with 9 bases left in between. The CDR3 is 15 amino acids. Germline V gene sequence: CDR1 MGHDK, CDR2 SYGVNS.

Comments on this clonotype: This could be a read error, since a much larger clone is one nucleotide away. V gene TRBV4-3 combines with J gene TRBJ2-1; tentative D call: TRBD2 (5 bases). CDR3 length: 11 residues. Germline V gene lookup returns CDR1 LGHNA and CDR2 YSLEER. The CDR3 bases are TGCACCAGCGGCGTGAGGAATGAGCAGTTCTTC. Translating it yields CTSGVRNEQFF.

This clonotype was found a few times. CDR3 protein: CASSGLAAYEQYF. The CDR3 DNA sequence: TGTGCCAGCAGTGGACTAGCGGCCTACGAGCAGTACTTC. This rearrangement joins TRBV6-1 to TRBJ2-7; TRBD2 agrees at 9 bases. The CDR3 is made up of 13 amino acids. The junction had 0 bases not matched to a gene; V was cut back by 4 bases and J by 2 bases. Germline assignment: CDR1 MNHNS and CDR2 SASEGT.

This clonotype was seen only a few times. The chain combines TRBV10-1 with TRBJ2-5; TRBD2 agrees at 9 bases. Trimming took 2 bases from V and 2 from J; bases not matched to a gene: 3. Germline V gives CDR1 WNHNN, CDR2 SYGVQD (reference sequence). The CDR3 extends over 15 amino acids. The CDR3 DNA is TGCGCCAGCAGTGAGGGGCTAGCGGGGCAAGAGACCCAGTACTTC. Its translation is CASSEGLAGQETQYF.

This clonotype has a count of ten or more. The rearrangement uses TRBV6-4 and TRBJ1-2, with D unclear. Per the germline V gene, CDR1 is MRHNA and CDR2 is SNTAGT. The CDR3 runs 13 residues. Trimming took 3 bases from V and 4 from J, leaving 9 bases between them. Here the CDR3 reads CASSDGGPYGYTF. CDR3 bases: TGTGCCAGCAGTGATGGAGGCCCCTATGGCTACACCTTC.

This clonotype was recorded many times. The rearrangement joins TRBV4-3 to TRBJ1-2; D remains ambiguous. CDR1 and CDR2 from the germline V gene are LGHNA and YSLEER. The CDR3 is 16 amino acids. The V end lost 0 bases, the J end lost 1 base, and 12 bases lay between the germline ends. The CDR3: CASSQDAVSSNYGYTF. The CDR3 nucleotides read TGCGCCAGCAGCCAAGATGCGGTCAGCAGTAACTATGGCTACACCTTC.

This clonotype was recorded at least ten times. The CDR3 nucleotides read TGTGCCAGCTCACCTACAGGGGGCGTCGGAGACGAGCAGTACTTC. Translation: CASSPTGGVGDEQYF. V and J are TRBV18 and TRBJ2-7; 9 nucleotides line up with TRBD1. J lost 5 bases, V lost 3 bases, and 8 bases had no gene match. Germline V gene data show CDR1 as KGHSH and CDR2 as LQKENI. This CDR3 comprises 15 residues.